This is a list of T cell receptor beta chains from one sample in a study of T cells expressing NK-cell markers. No DNA is given; TCRdb re-called the 5' RACE reads and lists each CDR3 protein once. This sample's table has a few hundred thousand distinct CDR3 sequences. The material sequenced was blood T cells: a sorted CD56 or NKG2C T cell subset, CD4+ or CD8+ T cells, or bulk PBMC T cells (not recorded which). The source is a man aged 18-30 years in good health. The CDR3 runs from the conserved cysteine through the conserved F or W.

J: TRBJ2-1; V: TRBV29-1; CDR3: CSAAAYNEQFF
J: TRBJ2-5; V: TRBV10-3; CDR3: CAISPGSKSETQYF
J: TRBJ2-2; V: TRBV12-3/TRBV12-4; CDR3: CASSPGTSGNTGELFF
J: TRBJ2-1; V: TRBV12-3/TRBV12-4; CDR3: CASRLRDFYNEQFF
J: TRBJ2-1; V: TRBV11-2; CDR3: CASSLGSWGTSLSEQFF
J: TRBJ2-1; V: TRBV9; CDR3: CASSVATGFSYNEQFF
J: TRBJ2-5; V: TRBV7-3; CDR3: CASSLTPGQGETQYF
J: TRBJ2-5; V: TRBV6-6; CDR3: CASRLGLGETQYF
J: TRBJ2-1; V: TRBV5-1; CDR3: CASGTSGFSYNEQFF
J: TRBJ2-5; V: TRBV5-1; CDR3: CATSSRTGGFQETQYF
J: TRBJ2-7; V: TRBV21-1; CDR3: CASSKRGLASPYEQYF
J: TRBJ1-1; V: TRBV4-2; CDR3: CASMISGNTEAFF
J: TRBJ2-3; V: TRBV11-2; CDR3: CASSRRGDDWGPTDTQYF
J: TRBJ2-1; V: TRBV28; CDR3: CASSLFIANEQFF
J: TRBJ2-2; V: TRBV10-3; CDR3: CAGGQALNTGELFF
J: TRBJ2-1; V: TRBV11-2; CDR3: CASSTARGGFSYNEQFF